The 8 T cell receptor beta chains presented below share a single source sample, sequenced in a study of cytomegalovirus exposure and HLA in healthy donors. The primer mix had 60 Vbeta and 13 Jbeta primers. The table came from immunoSEQ multiplex PCR; TCRdb's copy has only in-frame clones and leaves some out. The sample holds roughly 110,000 clones, about 75% seen once. What was sequenced was PBMCs. All receptors come from a man aged 35 to 55 in good health and CMV-seronegative.

About this clone itself: Other DNA sequences in this specimen translate into the identical CDR3. The chain combines TRBV19 with TRBJ2-2; 11 nucleotides align to TRBD1. Losses at the gene ends were 3 bases for V and 7 bases for J; bases not matched to a gene: 4. Germline loops: CDR1 LNHDA, CDR2 SQIVND (reference sequence). The CDR3 is 15 amino acids. The CDR3 here is CASSMGTGGHGELFF. Here the CDR3 DNA reads TGTGCCAGTAGTATGGGGACAGGGGGTCACGGGGAGCTGTTTTTT.

This rearrangement joins TRBV2 to TRBJ2-2; a weak D match, TRBD1 (5 bases). The CDR3 is 15 amino acids. The V end lost 6 bases, the J end lost 0 bases, and 11 bases lay between the germline ends. CDR1 and CDR2 (germline): SNHLY, FYNNEI. The CDR3 loop reads CASRKTDTNTGELFF. CDR3 DNA sequence: TGTGCCAGCAGGAAGACGGACACGAACACCGGGGAGCTGTTTTTT.

The chain is built from TRBV28 and TRBJ1-5, with 8 bases aligning to TRBD1. The germline CDR1 and CDR2 sequences are MDHEN and SYDVKM. Trimming at V came to 5 bases and at J to 3 bases, leaving 3 bases not matched to a gene. The CDR3 has 14 amino acids. Here the CDR3 reads CASSPGGNNQPQHF. Written as DNA, the CDR3 is TGTGCCAGCAGTCCAGGGGGCAACAATCAGCCCCAGCATTTT.

CDR3 sequence: CASSLFSGEQYF. As DNA, the CDR3 is TGTGCCAGCAGCTTATTTAGCGGCGAGCAGTACTTC. This chain connects TRBV11-1 to TRBJ2-7; possible D gene TRBD2, 6 bases. V dropped 2 bases and J dropped 6 bases, with 8 bases sitting between them. The CDR3 covers 12 residues. CDR1 is SGHAT, CDR2 FQDESV, per germline (reference sequence).

The chain is built from TRBV5-5 and TRBJ2-7; 10 nucleotides match TRBD1. This CDR3 spans 18 amino acids. From germline, CDR1 is SGHKS and CDR2 YYEKEE (reference sequence). V trimming: 3 bases; J trimming: 2 bases; junction bases outside the gene matches: 14. The CDR3 coding sequence is TGTGCCAGCAGCTCGGCACCCTCGGGACAGGGGTTAACCTACGAGCAGTACTTC. It yields the protein CASSSAPSGQGLTYEQYF.

The genes are TRBV6-5 and TRBJ1-5, with D hard to call. Germline CDR1 is MNHEY and CDR2 is SVGAGI. The CDR3 contains 14 residues. Trimming shortened V by 2 bases and J by 5 bases, and 10 bases separated the two germline ends. This chain's CDR3 is CASSYRDVYQPQHF. In nucleotides, the CDR3 is TGTGCCAGCAGTTACCGAGATGTTTATCAGCCCCAGCATTTT.

This clone was observed once. This chain uses TRBV6-6 with TRBJ2-7; 12 bases are shared with TRBD1. V shed 4 bases and J 5 bases; nucleotides not matched to a gene: 6. The CDR3 is made up of 15 amino acids. Per germline, CDR1 MNHNY and CDR2 SVGAGI (reference sequence). Written as DNA, the CDR3 is TGTGCCAGCAGTTCCTCCGGGACAGGGGGCAACGAGCAGTACTTC. It specifies CASSSSGTGGNEQYF.

The rearrangement links TRBV7-8 to TRBJ2-3, with no clear D. V lost 5 bases, J lost 5 bases, and 14 bases lay in between. Germline CDR1 SGHVS, CDR2 FQNEAQ. The CDR3 totals 14 residues. Written as DNA, the CDR3 is TGTGCCAGCAGCCCCGTGGCGGCAAGAGATACGCAGTATTTT. This encodes CASSPVAARDTQYF. The entire variable domain, with the rest obtained from reference TRBV7-8 and TRBJ2-3, is as follows: GAGVSQSPRYKVAKRGQDVALRCDPISGHVSLFWYQQALGQGPEFLTYFQNEAQLDKSGLPSDRFFAERPEGSVSTLKIQRTQQEDSAVYLCASSPVAARDTQYFGPGTRLTVL.